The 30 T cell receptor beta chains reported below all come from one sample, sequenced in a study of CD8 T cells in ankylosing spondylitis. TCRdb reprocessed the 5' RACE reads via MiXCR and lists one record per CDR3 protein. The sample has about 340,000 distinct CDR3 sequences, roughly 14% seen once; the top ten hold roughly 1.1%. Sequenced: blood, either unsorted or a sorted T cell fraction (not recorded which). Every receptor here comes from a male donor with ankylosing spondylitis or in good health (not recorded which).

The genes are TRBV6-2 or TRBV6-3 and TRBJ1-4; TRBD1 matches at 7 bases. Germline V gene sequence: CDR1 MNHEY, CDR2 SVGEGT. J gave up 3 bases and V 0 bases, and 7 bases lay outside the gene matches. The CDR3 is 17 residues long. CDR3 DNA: TGTGCCAGCAGTTACTCGCAGGGGGTTTCGTCTAATGAAAAACTGTTTTTT. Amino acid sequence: CASSYSQGVSSNEKLFF.

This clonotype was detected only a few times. The CDR3 nucleotides read TGCAGCGTTGGATTTTATGGCTACACCTTC. It codes for CSVGFYGYTF. The chain uses TRBV29-1 and TRBJ1-2; D gene uncertain. The CDR3 is made up of 10 amino acids. Germline V CDR1 and CDR2: SQVTM, ANQGSEA. V dropped 4 bases and J dropped 5 bases, with 5 bases sitting between them.

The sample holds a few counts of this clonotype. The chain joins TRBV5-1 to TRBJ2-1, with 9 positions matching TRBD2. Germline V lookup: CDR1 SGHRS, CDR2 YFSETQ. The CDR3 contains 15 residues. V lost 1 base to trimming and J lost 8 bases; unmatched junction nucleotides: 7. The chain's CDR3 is CASSLLAGGPDEQFF. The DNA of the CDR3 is TGCGCCAGCAGCTTGCTTGCGGGGGGGCCGGATGAGCAGTTCTTC.

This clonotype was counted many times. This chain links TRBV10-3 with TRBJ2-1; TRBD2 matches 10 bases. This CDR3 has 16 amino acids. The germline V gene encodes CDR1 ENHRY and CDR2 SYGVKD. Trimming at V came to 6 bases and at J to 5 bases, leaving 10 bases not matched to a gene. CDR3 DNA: TGTGCCATCAGAACATCAACCGGGACTAGCGACAATGAGCAGTTCTTC. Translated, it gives CAIRTSTGTSDNEQFF.

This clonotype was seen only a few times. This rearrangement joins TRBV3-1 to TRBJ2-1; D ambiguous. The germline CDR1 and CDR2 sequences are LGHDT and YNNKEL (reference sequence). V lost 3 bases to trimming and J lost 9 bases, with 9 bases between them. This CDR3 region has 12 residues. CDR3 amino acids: CASSQQQFEQFF. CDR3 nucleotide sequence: TGTGCCAGCAGCCAGCAACAATTTGAGCAGTTCTTC.

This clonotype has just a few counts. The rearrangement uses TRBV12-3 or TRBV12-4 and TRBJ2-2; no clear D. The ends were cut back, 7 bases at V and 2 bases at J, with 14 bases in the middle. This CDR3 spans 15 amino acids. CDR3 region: CASNQGSVNTGELFF. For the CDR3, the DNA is TGTGCCAGCAACCAAGGATCAGTTAACACCGGGGAGCTGTTTTTT.

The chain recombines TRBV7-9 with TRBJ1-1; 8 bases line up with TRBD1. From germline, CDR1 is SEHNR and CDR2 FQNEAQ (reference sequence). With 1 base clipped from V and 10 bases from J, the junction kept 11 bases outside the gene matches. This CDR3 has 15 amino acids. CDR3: CASSLGPGGMEGAFF. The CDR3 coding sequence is TGTGCCAGCAGCTTAGGGCCAGGGGGCATGGAGGGAGCTTTCTTT. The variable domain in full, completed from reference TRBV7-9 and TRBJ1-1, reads DTGVSQNPRHKITKRGQNVTFRCDPISEHNRLYWYRQTLGQGPEFLTYFQNEAQLEKSRLLSDRFSAERPKGSFSTLEIQRTEQGDSAMYLCASSLGPGGMEGAFFGQGTRLTVV.

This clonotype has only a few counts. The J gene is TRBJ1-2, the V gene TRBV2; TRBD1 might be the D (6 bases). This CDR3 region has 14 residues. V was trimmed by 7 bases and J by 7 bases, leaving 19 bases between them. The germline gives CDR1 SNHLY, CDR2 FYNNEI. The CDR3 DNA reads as TGTGCCAGCACTCCACCTACAGGGATTAGTGGCTACACCTTC. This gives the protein CASTPPTGISGYTF.

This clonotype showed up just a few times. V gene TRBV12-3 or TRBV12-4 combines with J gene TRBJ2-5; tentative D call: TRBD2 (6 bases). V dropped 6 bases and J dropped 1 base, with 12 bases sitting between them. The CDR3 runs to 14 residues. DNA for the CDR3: TGTGCCAGCAGCCTTCCGGGACTCCAAGAGACCCAGTACTTC. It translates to CASSLPGLQETQYF.

The CDR3 nucleotides are TGTGCCAGCAGTTACGGGTGGGGTGGAGAGACCCAGTACTTC. This translates into CASSYGWGGETQYF. The chain joins TRBV6-5 to TRBJ2-5; D is uncertain. This CDR3 comprises 14 residues. Germline V gives CDR1 MNHEY, CDR2 SVGAGI. Deletions cut 2 bases from V and 4 bases from J, with 11 bases between.

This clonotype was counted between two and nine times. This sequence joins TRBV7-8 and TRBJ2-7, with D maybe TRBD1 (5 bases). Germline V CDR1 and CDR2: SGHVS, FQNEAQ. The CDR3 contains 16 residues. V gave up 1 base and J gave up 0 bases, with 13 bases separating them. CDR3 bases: TGTGCCAGCAGCTTAGAGGCAGGGTTTAACTCCTACGAGCAGTACTTC. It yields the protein CASSLEAGFNSYEQYF. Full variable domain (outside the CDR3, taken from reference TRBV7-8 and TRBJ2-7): GAGVSQSPRYKVAKRGQDVALRCDPISGHVSLFWYQQALGQGPEFLTYFQNEAQLDKSGLPSDRFFAERPEGSVSTLKIQRTQQEDSAVYLCASSLEAGFNSYEQYFGPGTRLTVT.

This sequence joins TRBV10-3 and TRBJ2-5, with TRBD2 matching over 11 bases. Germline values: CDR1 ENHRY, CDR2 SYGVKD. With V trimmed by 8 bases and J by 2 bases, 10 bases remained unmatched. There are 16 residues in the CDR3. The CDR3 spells CAIGTSTSGAQETQYF. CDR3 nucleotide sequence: TGTGCCATCGGAACTTCGACTAGCGGGGCGCAAGAGACCCAGTACTTC.

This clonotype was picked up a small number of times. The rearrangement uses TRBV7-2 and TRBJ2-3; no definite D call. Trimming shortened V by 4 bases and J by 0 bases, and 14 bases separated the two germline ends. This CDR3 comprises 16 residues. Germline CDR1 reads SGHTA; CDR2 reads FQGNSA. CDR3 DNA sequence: TGTGCCAGCAGCTCCCGAGGCGGAGCTAGCACAGATACGCAGTATTTT. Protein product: CASSSRGGASTDTQYF. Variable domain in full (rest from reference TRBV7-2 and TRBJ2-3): GAGVSQSPSNKVTEKGKDVELRCDPISGHTALYWYRQSLGQGLEFLIYFQGNSAPDKSGLPSDRFSAERTGGSVSTLTIQRTQQEDSAVYLCASSSRGGASTDTQYFGPGTRLTVL.

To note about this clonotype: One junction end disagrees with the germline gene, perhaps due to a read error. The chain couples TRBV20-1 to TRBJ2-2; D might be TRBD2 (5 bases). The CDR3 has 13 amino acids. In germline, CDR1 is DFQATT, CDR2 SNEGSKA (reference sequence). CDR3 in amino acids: CSARVPMTGDLFF. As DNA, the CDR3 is TGCAGTGCTAGAGTGCCGATGACCGGGGATCTGTTTTTT.

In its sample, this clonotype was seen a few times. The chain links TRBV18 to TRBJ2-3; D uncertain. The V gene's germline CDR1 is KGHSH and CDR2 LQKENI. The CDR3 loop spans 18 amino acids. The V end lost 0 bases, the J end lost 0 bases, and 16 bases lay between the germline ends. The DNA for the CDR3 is TGTGCCAGCTCACCACCGATAGGGCAGTCTCTGAGCACAGATACGCAGTATTTT. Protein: CASSPPIGQSLSTDTQYF.

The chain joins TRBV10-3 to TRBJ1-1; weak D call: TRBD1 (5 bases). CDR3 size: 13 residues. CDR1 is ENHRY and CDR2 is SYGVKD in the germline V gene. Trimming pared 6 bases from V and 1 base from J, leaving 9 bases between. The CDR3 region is CAIRQGWNTEAFF. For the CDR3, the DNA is TGTGCCATCAGGCAGGGCTGGAACACTGAAGCTTTCTTT.

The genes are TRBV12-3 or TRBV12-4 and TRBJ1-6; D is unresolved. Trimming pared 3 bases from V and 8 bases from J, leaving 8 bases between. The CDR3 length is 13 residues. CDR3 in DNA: TGTGCCAGCAGTTTGTTGGGTTATTCACCCCTCCACTTT. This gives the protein CASSLLGYSPLHF.

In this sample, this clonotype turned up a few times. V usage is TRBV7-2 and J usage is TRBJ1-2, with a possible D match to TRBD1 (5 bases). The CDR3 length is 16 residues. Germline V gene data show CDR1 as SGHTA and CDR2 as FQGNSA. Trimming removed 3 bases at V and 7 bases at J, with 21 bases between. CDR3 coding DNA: TGTGCCAGCAGCTTGCAGCGGGTCTCTCAGGGCATTGGCTACACCTTC. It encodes CASSLQRVSQGIGYTF.

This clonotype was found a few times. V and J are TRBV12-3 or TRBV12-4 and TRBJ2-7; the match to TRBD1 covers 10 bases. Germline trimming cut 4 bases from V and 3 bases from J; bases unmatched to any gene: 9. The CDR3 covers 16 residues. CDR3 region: CASSSWGQGSGYEQYF. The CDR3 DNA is TGTGCCAGCAGTTCCTGGGGACAGGGGTCCGGCTACGAGCAGTACTTC.

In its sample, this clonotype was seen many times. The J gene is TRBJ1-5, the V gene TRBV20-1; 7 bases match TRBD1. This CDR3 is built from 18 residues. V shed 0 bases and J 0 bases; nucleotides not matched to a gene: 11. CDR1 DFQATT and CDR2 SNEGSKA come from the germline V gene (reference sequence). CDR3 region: CSARDRQGGGYSNQPQHF. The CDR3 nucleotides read TGCAGTGCTAGAGATCGCCAGGGGGGGGGCTATAGCAATCAGCCCCAGCATTTT.

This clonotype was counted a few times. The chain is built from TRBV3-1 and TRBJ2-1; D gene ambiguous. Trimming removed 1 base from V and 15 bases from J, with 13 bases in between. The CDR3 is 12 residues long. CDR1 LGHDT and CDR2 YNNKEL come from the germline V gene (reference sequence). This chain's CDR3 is CASSQVVDHRFF. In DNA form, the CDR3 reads TGTGCCAGCAGCCAAGTCGTGGACCATCGGTTCTTC.

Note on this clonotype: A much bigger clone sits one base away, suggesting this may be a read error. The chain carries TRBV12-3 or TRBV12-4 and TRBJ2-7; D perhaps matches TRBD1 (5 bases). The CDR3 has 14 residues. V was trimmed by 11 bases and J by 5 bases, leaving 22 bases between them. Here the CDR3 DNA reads TGTGCCTGCACCCCATCTAGGGGCTTTGACGAGCAGTACTTC. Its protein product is CACTPSRGFDEQYF.

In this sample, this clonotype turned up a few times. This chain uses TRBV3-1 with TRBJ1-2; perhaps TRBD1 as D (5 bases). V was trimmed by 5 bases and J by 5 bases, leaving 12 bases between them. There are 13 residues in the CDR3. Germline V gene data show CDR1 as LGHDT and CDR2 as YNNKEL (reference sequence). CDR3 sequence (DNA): TGTGCCAGCAGCGCTATCGACAGTTATGGCTACACCTTC. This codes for CASSAIDSYGYTF.

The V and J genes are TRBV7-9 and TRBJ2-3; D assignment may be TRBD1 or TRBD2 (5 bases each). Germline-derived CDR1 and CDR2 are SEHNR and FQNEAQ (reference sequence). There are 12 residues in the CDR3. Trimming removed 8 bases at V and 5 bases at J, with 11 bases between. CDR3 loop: CASGAGLDTQYF. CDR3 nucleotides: TGTGCCAGCGGGGCGGGTCTAGATACGCAGTATTTT.

The chain's CDR3 is CASSLPTGGAPNSPLHF. For the CDR3, the DNA is TGTGCCAGCAGCTTGCCGACAGGGGGGGCCCCTAATTCACCCCTCCACTTT. V is TRBV7-8 and J is TRBJ1-6; 9 bases line up with TRBD1. Losses at the gene ends were 3 bases for V and 6 bases for J; bases not matched to a gene: 9. Germline V gene lookup returns CDR1 SGHVS and CDR2 FQNEAQ. The CDR3 spans 17 residues.

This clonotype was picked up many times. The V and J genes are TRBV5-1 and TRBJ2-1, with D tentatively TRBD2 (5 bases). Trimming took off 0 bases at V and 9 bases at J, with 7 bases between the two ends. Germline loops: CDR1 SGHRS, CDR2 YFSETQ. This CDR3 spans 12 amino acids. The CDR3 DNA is TGCGCCAGCAGCTTGGTAGGGAGTGAGCAGTTCTTC. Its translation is CASSLVGSEQFF.

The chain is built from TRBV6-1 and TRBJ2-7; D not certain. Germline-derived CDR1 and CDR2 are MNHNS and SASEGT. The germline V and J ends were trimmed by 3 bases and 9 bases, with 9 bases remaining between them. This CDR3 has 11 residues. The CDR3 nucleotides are TGTGCCAGCAGTGAGGCCGTCGGGCAGTACTTC. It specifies CASSEAVGQYF.

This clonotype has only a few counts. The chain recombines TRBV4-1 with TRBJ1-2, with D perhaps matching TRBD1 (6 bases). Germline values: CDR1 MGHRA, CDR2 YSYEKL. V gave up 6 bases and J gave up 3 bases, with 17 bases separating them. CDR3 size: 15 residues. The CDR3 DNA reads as TGCGCCAGCAGTCCCGGACAGCCACATGACTATGGCTACACCTTC. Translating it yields CASSPGQPHDYGYTF.

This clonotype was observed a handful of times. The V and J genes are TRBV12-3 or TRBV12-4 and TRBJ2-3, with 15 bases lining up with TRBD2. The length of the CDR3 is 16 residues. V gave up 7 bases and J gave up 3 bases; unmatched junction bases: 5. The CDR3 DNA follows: TGTGCCAGCACCGGGACTAGCGGGAGGTTGACAGATACGCAGTATTTT. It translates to CASTGTSGRLTDTQYF.

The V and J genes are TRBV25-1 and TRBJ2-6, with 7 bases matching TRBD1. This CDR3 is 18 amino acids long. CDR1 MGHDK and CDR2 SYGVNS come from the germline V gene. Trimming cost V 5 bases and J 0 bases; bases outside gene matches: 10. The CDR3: CASSNSGQLISGANVLTF. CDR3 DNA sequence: TGTGCCAGCAGTAACTCGGGACAGCTAATCTCTGGGGCCAACGTCCTGACTTTC.